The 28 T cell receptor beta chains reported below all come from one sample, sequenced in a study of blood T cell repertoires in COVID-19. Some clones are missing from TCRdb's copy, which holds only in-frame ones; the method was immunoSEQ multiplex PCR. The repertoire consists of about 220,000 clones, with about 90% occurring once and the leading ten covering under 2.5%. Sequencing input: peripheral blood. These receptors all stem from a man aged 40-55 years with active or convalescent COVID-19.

CDR3 nucleotides: TGTGCCAGCAGTTTGCTAGCGGGCGGGCACACAGATACGCAGTATTTT. This sequence encodes CASSLLAGGHTDTQYF. The chain joins TRBV27 to TRBJ2-3; 8 bases are a match to TRBD2. The germline CDR1 and CDR2 sequences are MNHEY and SMNVEV (reference sequence). The CDR3 contains 16 residues. With V trimmed by 3 bases and J by 2 bases, 7 bases remained unmatched.

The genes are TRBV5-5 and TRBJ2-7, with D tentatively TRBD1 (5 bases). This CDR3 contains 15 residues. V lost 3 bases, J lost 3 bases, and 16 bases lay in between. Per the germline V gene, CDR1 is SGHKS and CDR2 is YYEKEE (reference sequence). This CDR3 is CASSSVQDDSYEQYF. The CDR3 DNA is TGTGCCAGCAGCTCCGTACAGGACGACAGCTACGAGCAGTACTTC.

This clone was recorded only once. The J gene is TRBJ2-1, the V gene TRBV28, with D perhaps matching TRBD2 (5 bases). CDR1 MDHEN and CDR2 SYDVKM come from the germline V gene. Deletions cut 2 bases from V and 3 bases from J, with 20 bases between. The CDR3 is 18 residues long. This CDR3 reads CASSLRDTSLVGYNEQFF. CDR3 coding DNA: TGTGCCAGCAGTTTACGAGATACTAGTTTGGTAGGCTACAATGAGCAGTTCTTC. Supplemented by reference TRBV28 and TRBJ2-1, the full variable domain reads DVKVTQSSRYLVKRTGEKVFLECVQDMDHENMFWYRQDPGLGLRLIYFSYDVKMKEKGDIPEGYSVSREKKERFSLILESASTNQTSMYLCASSLRDTSLVGYNEQFFGPGTRLTVL.

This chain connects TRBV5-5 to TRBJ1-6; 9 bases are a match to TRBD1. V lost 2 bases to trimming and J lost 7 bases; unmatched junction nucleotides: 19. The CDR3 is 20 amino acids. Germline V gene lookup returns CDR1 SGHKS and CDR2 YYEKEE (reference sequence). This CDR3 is CASSFFGTGNPTYQNSPLHF. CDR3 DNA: TGTGCCAGCAGCTTCTTTGGGACAGGGAACCCAACTTACCAAAATTCACCCCTCCACTTT.

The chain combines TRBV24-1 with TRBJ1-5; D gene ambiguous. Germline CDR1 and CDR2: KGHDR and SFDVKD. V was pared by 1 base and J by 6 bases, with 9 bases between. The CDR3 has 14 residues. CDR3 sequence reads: CATSDLSGSQPQHF. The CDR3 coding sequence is TGTGCCACCAGTGATTTATCGGGGAGTCAGCCCCAGCATTTT.

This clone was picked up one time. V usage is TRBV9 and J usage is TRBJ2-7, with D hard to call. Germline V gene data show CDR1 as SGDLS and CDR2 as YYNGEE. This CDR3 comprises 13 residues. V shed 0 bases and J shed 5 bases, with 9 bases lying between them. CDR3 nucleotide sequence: TGTGCCAGCAGCGTAGATGGGCCCCACGAGCAGTACTTC. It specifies CASSVDGPHEQYF.

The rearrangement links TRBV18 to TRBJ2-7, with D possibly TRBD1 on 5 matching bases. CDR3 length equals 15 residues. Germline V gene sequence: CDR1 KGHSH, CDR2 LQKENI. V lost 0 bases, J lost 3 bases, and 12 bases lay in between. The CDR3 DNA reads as TGTGCCAGCTCACCACCATCATCAAGGGGCTACGAGCAGTACTTC. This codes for CASSPPSSRGYEQYF.

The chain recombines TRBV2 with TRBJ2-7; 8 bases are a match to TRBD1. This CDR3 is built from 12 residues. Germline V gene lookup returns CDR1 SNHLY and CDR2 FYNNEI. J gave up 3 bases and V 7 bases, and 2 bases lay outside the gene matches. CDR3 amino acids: CASKGQDYEQYF. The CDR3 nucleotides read TGTGCCAGCAAGGGACAGGACTACGAGCAGTACTTC.

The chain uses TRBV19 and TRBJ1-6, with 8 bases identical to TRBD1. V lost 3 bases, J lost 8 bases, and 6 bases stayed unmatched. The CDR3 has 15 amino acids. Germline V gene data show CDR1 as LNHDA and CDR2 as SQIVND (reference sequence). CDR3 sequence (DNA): TGTGCCAGTAGTATCCCCGGACAGGGTGATTCACCCCTCCACTTT. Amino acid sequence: CASSIPGQGDSPLHF. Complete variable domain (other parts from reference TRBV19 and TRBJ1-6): DGGITQSPKYLFRKEGQNVTLSCEQNLNHDAMYWYRQDPGQGLRLIYYSQIVNDFQKGDIAEGYSVSREKKESFPLTVTSAQKNPTAFYLCASSIPGQGDSPLHFGNGTRLTVT.

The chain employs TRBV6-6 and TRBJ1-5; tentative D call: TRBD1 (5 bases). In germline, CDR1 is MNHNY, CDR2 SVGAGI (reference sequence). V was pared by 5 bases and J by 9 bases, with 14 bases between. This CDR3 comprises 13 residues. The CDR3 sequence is CASSRVGQGPQHF. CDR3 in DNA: TGTGCCAGCAGTCGGGTGGGGCAGGGGCCCCAGCATTTT.

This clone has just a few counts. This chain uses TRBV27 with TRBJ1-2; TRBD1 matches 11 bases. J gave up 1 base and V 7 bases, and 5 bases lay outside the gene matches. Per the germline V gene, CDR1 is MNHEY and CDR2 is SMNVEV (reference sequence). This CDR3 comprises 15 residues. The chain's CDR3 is CASKGQGELNYGYTF. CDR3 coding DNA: TGTGCCAGCAAGGGACAGGGGGAACTTAACTATGGCTACACCTTC.

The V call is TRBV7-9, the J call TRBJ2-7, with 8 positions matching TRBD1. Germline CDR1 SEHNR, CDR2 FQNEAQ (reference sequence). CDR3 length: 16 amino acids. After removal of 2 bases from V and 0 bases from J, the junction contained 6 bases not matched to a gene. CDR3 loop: CASSLSRDRSSYEQYF. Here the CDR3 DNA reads TGTGCCAGCAGCTTATCTCGGGACAGGAGCTCCTACGAGCAGTACTTC.

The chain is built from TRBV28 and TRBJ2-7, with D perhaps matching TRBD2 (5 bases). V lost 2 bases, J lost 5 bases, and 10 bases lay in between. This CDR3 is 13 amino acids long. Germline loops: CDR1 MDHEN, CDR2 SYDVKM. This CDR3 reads CASSLGGADEQYF. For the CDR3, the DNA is TGTGCCAGCAGTTTAGGTGGAGCGGACGAGCAGTACTTC.

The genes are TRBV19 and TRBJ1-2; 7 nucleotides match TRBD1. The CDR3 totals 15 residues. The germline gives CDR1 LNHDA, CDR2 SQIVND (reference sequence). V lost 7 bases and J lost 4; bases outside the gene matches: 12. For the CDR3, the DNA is TGTGCCAGTAAACGTAGACAGGGTAGGACCTATGGCTACACCTTC. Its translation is CASKRRQGRTYGYTF.

This chain's CDR3 is CASSSLRTGPYNSPLHF. The CDR3, as DNA: TGTGCCAGCAGCTCCCTCAGGACAGGGCCCTATAATTCACCCCTCCACTTT. The chain combines TRBV7-9 with TRBJ1-6; 8 nucleotides match TRBD1. V trimming: 4 bases; J trimming: 2 bases; junction bases outside the gene matches: 7. CDR3 length: 17 residues. CDR1 SEHNR and CDR2 FQNEAQ come from the germline V gene (reference sequence).

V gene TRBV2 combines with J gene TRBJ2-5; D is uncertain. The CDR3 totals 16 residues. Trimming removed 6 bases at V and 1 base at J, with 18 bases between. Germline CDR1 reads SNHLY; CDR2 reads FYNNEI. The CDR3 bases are TGTGCCAGCAGCCGACGGTCCGGGTTACCCCAAGAGACCCAGTACTTC. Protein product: CASSRRSGLPQETQYF.

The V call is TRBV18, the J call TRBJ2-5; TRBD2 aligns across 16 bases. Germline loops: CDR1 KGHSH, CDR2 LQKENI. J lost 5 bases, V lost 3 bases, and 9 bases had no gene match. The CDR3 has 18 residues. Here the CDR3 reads CASSPGLAGGPSSETQYF. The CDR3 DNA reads TGTGCCAGCTCACCGGGACTAGCGGGGGGGCCTTCTTCGGAGACCCAGTACTTC.

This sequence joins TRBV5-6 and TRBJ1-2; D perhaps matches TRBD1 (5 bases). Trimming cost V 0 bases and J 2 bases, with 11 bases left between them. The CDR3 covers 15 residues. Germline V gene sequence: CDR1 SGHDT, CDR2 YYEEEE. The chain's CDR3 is CASSLGGRVNYGYTF. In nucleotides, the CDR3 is TGTGCCAGCAGCTTGGGTGGCAGGGTAAACTATGGCTACACCTTC.

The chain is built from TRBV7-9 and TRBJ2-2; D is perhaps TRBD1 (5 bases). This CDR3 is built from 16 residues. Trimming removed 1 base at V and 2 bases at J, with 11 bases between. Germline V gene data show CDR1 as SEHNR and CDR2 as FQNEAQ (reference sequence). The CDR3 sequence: CASSLVAGINTGELFF. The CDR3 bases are TGTGCCAGCAGCTTAGTCGCAGGGATCAACACCGGGGAGCTGTTTTTT.

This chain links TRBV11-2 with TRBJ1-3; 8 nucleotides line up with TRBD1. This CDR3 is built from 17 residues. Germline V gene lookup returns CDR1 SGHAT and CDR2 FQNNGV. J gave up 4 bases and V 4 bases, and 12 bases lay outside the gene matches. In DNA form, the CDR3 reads TGTGCCAGCAGCTCCCAAGACAGGGGACACTACGGAAACACCATATATTTT. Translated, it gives CASSSQDRGHYGNTIYF.

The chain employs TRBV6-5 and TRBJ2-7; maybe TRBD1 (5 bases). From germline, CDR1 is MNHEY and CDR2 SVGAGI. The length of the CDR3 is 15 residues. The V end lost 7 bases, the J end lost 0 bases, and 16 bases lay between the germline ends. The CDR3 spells CASTTWGSLSYEQYF. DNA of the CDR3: TGTGCCAGCACCACTTGGGGCAGCCTCTCCTACGAGCAGTACTTC.

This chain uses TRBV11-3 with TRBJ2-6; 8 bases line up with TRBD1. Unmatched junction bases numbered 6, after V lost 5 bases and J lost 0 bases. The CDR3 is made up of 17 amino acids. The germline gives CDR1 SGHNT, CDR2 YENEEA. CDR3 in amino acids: CASSEGQAPSGANVLTF. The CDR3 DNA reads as TGTGCCAGCAGCGAGGGACAGGCCCCCTCTGGGGCCAACGTCCTGACTTTC. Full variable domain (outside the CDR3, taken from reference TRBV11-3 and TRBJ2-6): EAGVVQSPRYKIIEKKQPVAFWCNPISGHNTLYWYLQNLGQGPELLIRYENEEAVDDSQLPKDRFSAERLKGVDSTLKIQPAELGDSAVYLCASSEGQAPSGANVLTFGAGSRLTVL.

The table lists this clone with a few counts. CDR3 bases: TGCGCCAGCAGTGAGTCGGCTGTTTCACCCCTCCACTTT. As protein: CASSESAVSPLHF. The chain recombines TRBV10-1 with TRBJ1-6; unclear D gene. Trimming cost V 0 bases and J 9 bases, with 6 bases left between them. CDR3 length: 13 amino acids. The germline V gene encodes CDR1 WNHNN and CDR2 SYGVQD (reference sequence).

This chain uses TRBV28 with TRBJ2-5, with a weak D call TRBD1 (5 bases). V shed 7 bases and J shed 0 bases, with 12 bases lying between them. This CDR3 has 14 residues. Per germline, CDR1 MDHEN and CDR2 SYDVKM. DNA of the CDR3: TGTGCCAGCAAACAGGCCCCCCACCAAGAGACCCAGTACTTC. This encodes CASKQAPHQETQYF.

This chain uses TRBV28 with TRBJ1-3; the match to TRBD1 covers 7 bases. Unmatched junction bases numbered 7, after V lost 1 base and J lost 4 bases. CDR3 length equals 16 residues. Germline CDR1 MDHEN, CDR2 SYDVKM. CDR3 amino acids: CASSLLPGGKGNTIYF. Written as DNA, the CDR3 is TGTGCCAGCAGTTTATTACCAGGGGGAAAGGGAAACACCATATATTTT.

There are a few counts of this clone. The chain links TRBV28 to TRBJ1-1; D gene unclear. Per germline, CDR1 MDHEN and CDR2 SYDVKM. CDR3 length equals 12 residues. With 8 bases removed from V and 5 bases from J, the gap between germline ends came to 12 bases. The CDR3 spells CASVALRTEAFF. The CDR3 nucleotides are TGTGCCAGCGTCGCACTCAGGACTGAAGCTTTCTTT.

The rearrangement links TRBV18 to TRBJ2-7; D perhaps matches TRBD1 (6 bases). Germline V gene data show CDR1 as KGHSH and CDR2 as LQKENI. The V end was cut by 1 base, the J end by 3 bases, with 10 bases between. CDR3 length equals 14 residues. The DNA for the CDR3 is TGTGCCAGCTCACCACGGGACAACCGCTACGAGCAGTACTTC. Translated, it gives CASSPRDNRYEQYF.

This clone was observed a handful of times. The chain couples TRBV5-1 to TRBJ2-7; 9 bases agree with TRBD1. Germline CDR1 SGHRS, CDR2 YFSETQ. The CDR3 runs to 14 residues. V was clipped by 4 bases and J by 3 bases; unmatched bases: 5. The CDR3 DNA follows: TGCGCCAGCAGCGGAGAGGGACAGGGCTACGAGCAGTACTTC. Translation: CASSGEGQGYEQYF.